The T cell receptor (beta chain) described here comes from a study of vaccination effects on CD4 cells after COVID-19. As to this clone: Its antigen is unidentified.

The CDR3 is 15 amino acids. Clones were read by immunoSEQ multiplex PCR, and TCRdb kept only the in-frame ones, dropping some. The sample consists of about 28,000 clones, about 70% of them appearing once. ViraFEST used viral peptide pools to expand antigen-specific CD4+ T cells before sequencing. At the end of roughly 9 days of culture, CD4+ T cells were isolated. Participants received two doses of either the BNT162b2 or mRNA-1273 vaccine. Neither prior SARS-CoV-2 infection nor positive nucleocapsid antibodies were present in the vaccine recipients. Two million PBMC were seeded per well and grown in the presence of about 9.5 IU/ml IL-2 and around 11 ug/ml peptides. A half-medium replacement with IL-2 medium was carried out on days 3 and 7.

The sequence derives from a human donor who received a COVID-19 vaccine. The chain uses TRBV21-1 and TRBJ1-5; TRBD1, as called in the table, went unchecked against the DNA. TRBV21-1 is tagged as a pseudogene. Sequencing used CD4+ T cells from PBMCs cultured with HCoV-NL63 spike peptides, obtained after COVID-19 vaccination. The CDR3 is CASSKPQGSNQPQHF. In DNA, the CDR3 is TGTGCCAGCAGCAAACCTCAGGGAAGCAATCAGCCCCAGCATTTT.